These 9 T cell receptor beta chains came from one sample sequenced in a study of regulatory T cells in long-lasting Graves disease (dated by TCRdb to about 2021). The library was prepared using multiplex PCR. This sample was sequenced with an Illumina HiSeq 4000. CDR3 regions were amplified by Arm-PCR with iRepertoire HTBI primers to construct TCR beta libraries. TCRdb cleaned the public reads at Q25 with fastp, built clones with MiXCR and kept in-frame beta chains. Rows are combined by CDR3 protein, so each entry shows the most common genes and DNA. The sample table lists 300,000 to 350,000 distinct CDR3 sequences, about 20% of them with a count of one. 29% of the sample is in the top ten clones. The sample's time point label, decoded: persistent/refractory GD, antithyroid drugs over 5 years with positive TRAb. For both TCR sequencing and RNA sequencing, RNA was extracted from PBMCs using TRIzol.

The material was peripheral blood mononuclear cells (PBMCs), obtained when the disease was refractory, from a patient treated with antithyroid drugs. The receptors derive from a female donor with Graves disease.

This clonotype was detected a few times. The gene calls are TRBV20-1 and TRBJ1-4; possibly TRBD1 for D (6 bases). This CDR3 spans 13 amino acids. CDR1 is DFQATT, CDR2 SNEGSKA, per germline (reference sequence). Trimming stripped 4 bases from V and 7 bases from J, with 13 bases between. CDR3 bases: TGCAGTGCTACCAGCGGACAGCCTGAAAAACTGTTTTTT. This translates into CSATSGQPEKLFF.

The chain couples TRBV18 to TRBJ1-1, with TRBD1 identical over 7 bases. The CDR3 length is 16 residues. The junction had 8 bases not matched to a gene; V was cut back by 2 bases and J by 2 bases. CDR1 and CDR2 (germline): KGHSH, LQKENI. DNA for the CDR3: TGTGCCAGCTCACCAGAGCCGGGACAGAAAAACACTGAAGCTTTCTTT. It is translated as CASSPEPGQKNTEAFF.

Ten or more counts support this clonotype. The CDR3 is CASHAGSGQPQHF. The CDR3 coding sequence is TGTGCCAGCCACGCGGGATCAGGTCAGCCCCAGCATTTT. The chain links TRBV28 to TRBJ1-5; D not certain. Per germline, CDR1 MDHEN and CDR2 SYDVKM. V was shortened by 8 bases and J by 6 bases, with 14 bases between the two germline ends. This CDR3 contains 13 residues.

This clonotype came up a few times. This may stem from a read error, because a much larger clone lies one nucleotide away. This rearrangement joins TRBV7-2 to TRBJ2-5; D possibly corresponds to TRBD1 (6 bases). V was cut by 4 bases and J by 5 bases, with 14 bases left in between. The CDR3 runs 14 residues. The germline V gene has CDR1 SGHTA and CDR2 FQGNSA. CDR3 DNA sequence: TGTGCCAGCAGCTCAGGACCAGGGGTGGAGACCCAGTACTTC. It codes for CASSSGPGVETQYF.

This clonotype was recorded many times. The V gene is TRBV19, the J gene TRBJ1-1; D is possibly TRBD1 (6 bases). The CDR3 sequence is 12 residues long. CDR1 and CDR2 from the germline V gene are LNHDA and SQIVND (reference sequence). V gave up 2 bases and J gave up 7 bases, with 8 bases separating them. The CDR3 spells CASSITQGEAFF. In DNA form, the CDR3 reads TGTGCCAGTAGTATAACACAGGGTGAAGCTTTCTTT.

This clonotype has a count of ten or more. The chain has TRBV2 and TRBJ2-5; 9 bases map to TRBD2. V lost 8 bases to trimming and J lost 8 bases; unmatched junction nucleotides: 15. Germline V CDR1 and CDR2: SNHLY, FYNNEI. The CDR3 loop spans 15 amino acids. CDR3 sequence: CASLTTSGFLGTQYF. As DNA, the CDR3 is TGTGCCAGCTTGACGACTAGCGGATTTCTAGGAACCCAGTACTTC.

This clonotype was recorded at least ten times. This chain's CDR3 is CASSFGGRGYGYTF. CDR3 sequence (DNA): TGTGCCAGCAGCTTCGGGGGCCGGGGCTATGGCTACACCTTC. The chain combines TRBV11-2 with TRBJ1-2, with a tentative D call TRBD1 (6 bases). In germline, CDR1 is SGHAT, CDR2 FQNNGV. This CDR3 has 14 amino acids. V shed 3 bases and J shed 4 bases, with 12 bases lying between them.

This clonotype was detected ten times or more. CDR3 DNA sequence: TGTGCCAGCGGGACCTTCTACGAGCAGTACTTC. This encodes CASGTFYEQYF. The chain joins TRBV12-3 or TRBV12-4 to TRBJ2-7, with D tentatively TRBD1 or TRBD2 (5 bases each). The CDR3 extends over 11 amino acids. Trimming removed 8 bases at V and 3 bases at J, with 8 bases between.

The chain has TRBV3-1 and TRBJ2-7; D is undetermined. With 4 bases removed from V and 0 bases from J, the gap between germline ends came to 16 bases. CDR3 length equals 16 residues. CDR1 is LGHDT, CDR2 YNNKEL, per germline (reference sequence). The DNA of the CDR3 is TGTGCCAGCAGCCGAGAGAAGGGCTTCAGCTCCTACGAGCAGTACTTC. Translating it yields CASSREKGFSSYEQYF.